This TCR beta chain was recovered during a study of Ad26.COV2.S vaccination and SARS-CoV-2 variants. Across the whole study: Donor was in the COV1001 Ad26.COV2.S trial arm. Doses of Ad26.COV2.S were injected into muscle once or twice, 56 days apart.

TCRdb keeps only in-frame clones here, not all; method: immunoSEQ multiplex PCR. This sample has hundreds of thousands of clones, with 89% found just once. The treatment here: 15 to 20 received Ad26.COV2.S at low or high dose, single or two shots; roughly five received placebo; per-sample allocation not given. The investigators took samples on day 63 after the first vaccine or placebo injection. An Ad26 vector that expressed Wuhan-strain SARS-CoV-2 spike constituted the vaccine. The CDR3 contains 14 residues. Trimming stripped 0 bases from V and 1 base from J, with 6 bases between. Germline CDR1 is SGHTA and CDR2 is FQGNSA.

The sequence was collected from a person aged 18-60 years who received the Ad26.COV2.S COVID-19 vaccine or a placebo. The rearrangement links TRBV7-2 to TRBJ1-1; D uncertain. The material sequenced was peripheral blood, taken in a trial of Ad26.COV2.S vaccine versus placebo. CDR3 sequence reads: CASSLARQNTEAFF. The CDR3 coding sequence is TGTGCCAGCAGCTTAGCTCGCCAGAACACTGAAGCTTTCTTT.